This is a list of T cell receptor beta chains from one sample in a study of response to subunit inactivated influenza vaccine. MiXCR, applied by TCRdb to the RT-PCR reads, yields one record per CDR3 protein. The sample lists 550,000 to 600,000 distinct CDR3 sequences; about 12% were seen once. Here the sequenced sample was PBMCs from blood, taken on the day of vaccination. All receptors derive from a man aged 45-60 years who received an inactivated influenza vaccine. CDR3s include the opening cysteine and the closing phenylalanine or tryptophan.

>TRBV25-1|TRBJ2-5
CASSEIAFGEEAQYF
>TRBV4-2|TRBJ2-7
CASSQHRDSPYEQYF
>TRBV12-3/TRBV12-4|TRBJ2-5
CASSLGAREETQYF
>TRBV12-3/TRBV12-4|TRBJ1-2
CASSFRAGNNYGYTF
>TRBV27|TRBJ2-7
CASSLNRVAEQYF
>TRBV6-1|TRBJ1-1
CASSRGGLIPEAFF
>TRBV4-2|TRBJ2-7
CASSHASGGELLYEQYF
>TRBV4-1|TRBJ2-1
CASSQPTYLAGGVNEQFF
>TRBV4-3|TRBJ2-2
CASRGVWGSNTGELFF
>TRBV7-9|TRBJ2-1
CASSPHRDRGLNEQFF
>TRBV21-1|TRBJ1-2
CASSTIRTGLNYGYTF
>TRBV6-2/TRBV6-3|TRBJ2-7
CASSYSRLPYEQYF
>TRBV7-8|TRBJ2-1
CASTSGRWDEQFF
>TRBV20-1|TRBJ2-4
CSARVGTIAKNIQYF
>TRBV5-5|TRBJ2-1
CASSLGGEYNEQFF
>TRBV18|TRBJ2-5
CASSQTYSEETQYF
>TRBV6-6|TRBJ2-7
CASNSGYEQYF
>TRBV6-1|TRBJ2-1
CASSTGLAGGQPRNEQFF
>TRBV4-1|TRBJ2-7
CASSSRQGDSYEQYF
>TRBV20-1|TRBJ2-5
CSASSVGDPKTQYF
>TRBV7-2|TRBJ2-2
CASSYTGGITGELFF
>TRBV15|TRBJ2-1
CAIRDRDRYNEQFF
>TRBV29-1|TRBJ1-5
CSTRTGNGQPQHF
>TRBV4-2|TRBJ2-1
CASSQDPRNNEQFF
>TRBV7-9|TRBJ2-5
CASSILGKSETQYF
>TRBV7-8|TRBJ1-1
CASSLGIRMNTEAFF
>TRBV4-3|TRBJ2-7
CASSQDFGGLPYEQYF
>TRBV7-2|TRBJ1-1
CASSNLQRRMGTEAFF
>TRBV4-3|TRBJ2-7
CASSQEPLNRSLNYEQYF
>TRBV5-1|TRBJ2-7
CASSLVYNNPYEQYF
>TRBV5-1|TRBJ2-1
CASSREGTSGYNEQFF
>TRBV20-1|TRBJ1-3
CSARNHDRAAGNTIYF
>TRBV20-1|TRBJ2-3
CSARIMGQGTDTQYF
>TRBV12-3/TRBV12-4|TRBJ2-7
CASSRGLEYEQYF
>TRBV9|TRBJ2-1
CASSVVPATNNEQFF
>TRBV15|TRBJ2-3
CATSRDLRGLADTQYF
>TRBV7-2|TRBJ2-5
CASGRPQETQYF
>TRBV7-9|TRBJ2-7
CASSPPGVTYEQYF
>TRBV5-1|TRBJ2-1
CASSLSGLVTYNEQFF